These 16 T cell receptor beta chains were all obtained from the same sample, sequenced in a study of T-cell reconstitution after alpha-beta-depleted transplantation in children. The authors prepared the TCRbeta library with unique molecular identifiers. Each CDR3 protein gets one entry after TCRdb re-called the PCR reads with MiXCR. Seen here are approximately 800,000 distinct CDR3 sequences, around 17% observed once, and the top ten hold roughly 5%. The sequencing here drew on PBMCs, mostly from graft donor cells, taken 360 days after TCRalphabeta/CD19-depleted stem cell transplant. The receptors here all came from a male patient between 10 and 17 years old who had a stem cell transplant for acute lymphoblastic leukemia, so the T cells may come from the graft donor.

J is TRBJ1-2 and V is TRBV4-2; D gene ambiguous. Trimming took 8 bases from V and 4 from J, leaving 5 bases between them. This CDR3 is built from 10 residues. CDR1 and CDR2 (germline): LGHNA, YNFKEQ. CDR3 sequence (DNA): TGTGCCAGCGGACCCTATGGCTACACCTTC. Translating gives CASGPYGYTF.

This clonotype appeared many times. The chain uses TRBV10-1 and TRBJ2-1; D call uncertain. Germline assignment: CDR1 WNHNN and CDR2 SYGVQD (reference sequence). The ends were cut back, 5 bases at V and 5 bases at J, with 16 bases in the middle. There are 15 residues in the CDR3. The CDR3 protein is CASSQFSTVDNEQFF. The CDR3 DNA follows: TGCGCCAGCAGTCAGTTTAGTACAGTGGACAATGAGCAGTTCTTC.

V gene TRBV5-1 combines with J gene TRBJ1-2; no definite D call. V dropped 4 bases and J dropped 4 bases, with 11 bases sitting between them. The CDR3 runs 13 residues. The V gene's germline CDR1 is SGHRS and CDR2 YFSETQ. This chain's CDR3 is CASSIEAAYGYTF. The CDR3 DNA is TGCGCCAGCAGCATCGAGGCAGCCTATGGCTACACCTTC. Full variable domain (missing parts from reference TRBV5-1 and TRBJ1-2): KAGVTQTPRYLIKTRGQQVTLSCSPISGHRSVSWYQQTPGQGLQFLFEYFSETQRNKGNFPGRFSGRQFSNSRSEMNVSTLELGDSALYLCASSIEAAYGYTFGSGTRLTVV.

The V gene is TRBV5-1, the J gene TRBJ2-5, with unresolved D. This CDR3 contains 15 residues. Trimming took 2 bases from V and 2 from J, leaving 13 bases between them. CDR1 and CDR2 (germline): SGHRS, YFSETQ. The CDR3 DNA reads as TGCGCCAGCAGCTTTGCCCAGGAGCCACAAGAGACCCAGTACTTC. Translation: CASSFAQEPQETQYF.

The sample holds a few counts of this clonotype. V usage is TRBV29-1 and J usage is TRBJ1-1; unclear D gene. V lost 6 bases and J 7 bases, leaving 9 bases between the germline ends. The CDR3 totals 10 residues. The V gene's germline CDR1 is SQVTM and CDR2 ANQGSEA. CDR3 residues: CSVLKNEAFF. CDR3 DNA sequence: TGCAGCGTCCTTAAAAATGAAGCTTTCTTT. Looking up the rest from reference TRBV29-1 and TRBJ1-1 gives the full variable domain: SAVISQKPSRDICQRGTSLTIQCQVDSQVTMMFWYRQQPGQSLTLIATANQGSEATYESGFVIDKFPISRPNLTFSTLTVSNMSPEDSSIYLCSVLKNEAFFGQGTRLTVV.

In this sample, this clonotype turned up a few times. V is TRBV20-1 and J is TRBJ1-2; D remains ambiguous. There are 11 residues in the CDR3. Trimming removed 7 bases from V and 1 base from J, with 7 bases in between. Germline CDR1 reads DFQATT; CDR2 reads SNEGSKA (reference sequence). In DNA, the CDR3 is TGCAGTGGGTACTTTAACTATGGCTACACCTTC. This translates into CSGYFNYGYTF.

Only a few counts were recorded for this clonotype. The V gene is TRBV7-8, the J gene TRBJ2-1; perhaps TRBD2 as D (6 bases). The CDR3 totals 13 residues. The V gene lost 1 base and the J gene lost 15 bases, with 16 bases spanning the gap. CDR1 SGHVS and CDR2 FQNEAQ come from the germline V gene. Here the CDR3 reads CASSLGAGSRRFF. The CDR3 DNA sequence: TGTGCCAGCAGCTTAGGCGCGGGGTCAAGAAGGTTCTTC.

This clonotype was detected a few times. The CDR3 coding sequence is TGTGCCAGCAGCGTAGCGTTCAGGCAGCGGGGGAGCACAGATACGCAGTATTTT. Its translation: CASSVAFRQRGSTDTQYF. V is TRBV9 and J is TRBJ2-3, with 8 bases lining up with TRBD2. The germline V gene has CDR1 SGDLS and CDR2 YYNGEE. This CDR3 has 18 amino acids. The junction had 9 bases not matched to a gene; V was cut back by 0 bases and J by 0 bases.

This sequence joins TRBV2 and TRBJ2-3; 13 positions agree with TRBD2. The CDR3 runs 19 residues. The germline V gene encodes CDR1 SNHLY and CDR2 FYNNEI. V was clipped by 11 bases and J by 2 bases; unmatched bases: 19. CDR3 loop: CAFCLSVLAGGPSTDTQYF. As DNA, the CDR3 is TGTGCCTTCTGTTTATCCGTACTAGCGGGAGGGCCATCCACAGATACGCAGTATTTT.

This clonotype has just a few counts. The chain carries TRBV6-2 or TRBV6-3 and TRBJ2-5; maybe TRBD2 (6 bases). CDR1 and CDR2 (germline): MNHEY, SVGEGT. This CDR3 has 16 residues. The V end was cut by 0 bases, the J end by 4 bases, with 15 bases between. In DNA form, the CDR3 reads TGTGCCAGCAGTTACTCGAGTGTCCGGGAGCCAGAGACCCAGTACTTC. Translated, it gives CASSYSSVREPETQYF.

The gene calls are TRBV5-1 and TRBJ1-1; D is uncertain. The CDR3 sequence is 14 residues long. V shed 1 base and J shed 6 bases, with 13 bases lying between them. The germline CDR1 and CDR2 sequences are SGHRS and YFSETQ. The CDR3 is CASSLSRDRAEAFF. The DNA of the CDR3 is TGCGCCAGCAGCTTGAGTAGGGATAGGGCTGAAGCTTTCTTT. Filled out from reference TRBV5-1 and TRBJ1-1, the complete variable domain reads KAGVTQTPRYLIKTRGQQVTLSCSPISGHRSVSWYQQTPGQGLQFLFEYFSETQRNKGNFPGRFSGRQFSNSRSEMNVSTLELGDSALYLCASSLSRDRAEAFFGQGTRLTVV.

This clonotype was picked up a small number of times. The CDR3 nucleotides are TGCAGTGCCAGGACTCCGGCAGGGGAGACCCAGTACTTC. It yields the protein CSARTPAGETQYF. The chain recombines TRBV20-1 with TRBJ2-5; the D gene could be TRBD1 or TRBD2 (5 bases each). Looked up from germline, CDR1 is DFQATT and CDR2 is SNEGSKA (reference sequence). V lost 6 bases and J 5 bases, leaving 16 bases between the germline ends. There are 13 residues in the CDR3.

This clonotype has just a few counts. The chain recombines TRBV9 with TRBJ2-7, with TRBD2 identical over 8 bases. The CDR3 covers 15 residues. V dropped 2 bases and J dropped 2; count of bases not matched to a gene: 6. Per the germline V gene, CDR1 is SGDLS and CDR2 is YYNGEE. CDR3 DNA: TGTGCCAGCAGCGTTGTAGGACTAGCACCCTACGAGCAGTACTTC. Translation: CASSVVGLAPYEQYF.

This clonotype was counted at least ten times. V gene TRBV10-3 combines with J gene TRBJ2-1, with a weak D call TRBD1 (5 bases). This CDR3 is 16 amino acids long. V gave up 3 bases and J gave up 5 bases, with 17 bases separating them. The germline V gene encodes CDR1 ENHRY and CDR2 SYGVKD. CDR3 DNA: TGTGCCATCAGTGATTTAGGGCAGGGTATTAACAATGAGCAGTTCTTC. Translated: CAISDLGQGINNEQFF.

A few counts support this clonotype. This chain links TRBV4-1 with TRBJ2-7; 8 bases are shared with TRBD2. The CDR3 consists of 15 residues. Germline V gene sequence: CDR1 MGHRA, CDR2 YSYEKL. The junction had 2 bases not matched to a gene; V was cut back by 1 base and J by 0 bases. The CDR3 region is CASSQAGTSSYEQYF. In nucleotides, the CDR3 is TGCGCCAGCAGCCAAGCCGGGACTAGCTCCTACGAGCAGTACTTC.

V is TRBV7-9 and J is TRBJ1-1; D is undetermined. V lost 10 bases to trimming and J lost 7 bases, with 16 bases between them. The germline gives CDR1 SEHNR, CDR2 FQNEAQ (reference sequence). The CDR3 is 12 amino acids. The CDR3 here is CAIFDHLVEAFF. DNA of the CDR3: TGTGCCATCTTCGACCACCTGGTTGAAGCTTTCTTT.